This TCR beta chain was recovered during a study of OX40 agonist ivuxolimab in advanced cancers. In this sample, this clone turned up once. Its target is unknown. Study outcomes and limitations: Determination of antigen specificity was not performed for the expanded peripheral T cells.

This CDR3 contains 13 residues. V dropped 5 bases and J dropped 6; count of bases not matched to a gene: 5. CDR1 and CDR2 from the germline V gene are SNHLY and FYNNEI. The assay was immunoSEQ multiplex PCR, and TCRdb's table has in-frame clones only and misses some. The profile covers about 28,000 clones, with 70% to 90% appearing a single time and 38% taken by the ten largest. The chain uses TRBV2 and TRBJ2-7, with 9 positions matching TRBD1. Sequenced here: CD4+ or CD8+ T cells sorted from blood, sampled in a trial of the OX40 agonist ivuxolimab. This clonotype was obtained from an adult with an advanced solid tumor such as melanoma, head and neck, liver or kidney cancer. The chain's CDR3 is CASSRDREAEQYF. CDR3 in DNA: TGTGCCAGCAGTAGGGACAGGGAGGCCGAGCAGTACTTC. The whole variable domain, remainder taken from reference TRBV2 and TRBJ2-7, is EPEVTQTPSHQVTQMGQEVILRCVPISNHLYFYWYRQILGQKVEFLVSFYNNEISEKSEIFDDQFSVERPDGSNFTLKIRSTKLEDSAMYFCASSRDREAEQYFGPGTRLTVT.